This T cell receptor beta chain appears in the sequencing data of a study of patients and donors after allogeneic stem cell transplantation. This clonotype was seen ten or more times. TCRdb reprocessed the RT-PCR reads via MiXCR and lists one record per CDR3 protein. This sample carries fewer than 95,000 distinct CDR3 sequences, approximately 5.2% of them seen once, and the ten largest clones take about 3%. This receptor was taken from a human donor who was either an allogeneic HSCT recipient or a stem cell or donor lymphocyte infusion donor (not recorded which). It is not recorded whose cells these are; they may come from a transplant donor. The sequencing input was blood, either unsorted or a sorted T cell fraction (not recorded which).

As DNA, the CDR3 is TGCGCCAGCAGCCCGCCATATAGGTGGACTCCGAACACCGGGGAGCTGTTTTTT. Protein product: CASSPPYRWTPNTGELFF. This chain connects TRBV4-1 to TRBJ2-2; tentative D call: TRBD2 (5 bases). Germline CDR1 is MGHRA and CDR2 is YSYEKL. V dropped 4 bases and J dropped 0 bases, with 18 bases sitting between them. The CDR3 consists of 18 residues.